These 5 T cell receptor beta chains were sequenced from one sample in a study of blood T cell repertoires in COVID-19. Clones were read by immunoSEQ multiplex PCR, and TCRdb kept only the in-frame ones, dropping some. The sample comprises about 210,000 clones, roughly 77% of which are singletons, and approximately 9.2% rests with the top ten. Sequencing used PBMCs or T cells enriched from blood (not recorded which). The receptors originated from a man in his forties who had recovered from COVID-19.

The chain couples TRBV5-5 to TRBJ2-3; 9 positions match TRBD1. The CDR3 consists of 15 residues. V lost 4 bases and J lost 3; bases outside the gene matches: 6. Germline V gives CDR1 SGHKS, CDR2 YYEKEE (reference sequence). CDR3 loop: CASSVDRGRTDTQYF. CDR3 DNA: TGTGCCAGCAGCGTTGACAGGGGGAGGACAGATACGCAGTATTTT.

V and J are TRBV19 and TRBJ1-1; D uncertain. The CDR3 loop spans 14 amino acids. V was cut by 3 bases and J by 1 base, with 9 bases left in between. The V gene's germline CDR1 is LNHDA and CDR2 SQIVND (reference sequence). The CDR3 DNA reads TGTGCCAGTAGTATTCAGATCCAGAACACTGAAGCTTTCTTT. Translating gives CASSIQIQNTEAFF.

This clone was picked up a small number of times. The rearrangement uses TRBV9 and TRBJ2-3, with D tentatively TRBD1 (5 bases). CDR3 length: 16 residues. With 2 bases removed from V and 6 bases from J, the gap between germline ends came to 19 bases. Germline lookup yields CDR1 SGDLS and CDR2 YYNGEE. In nucleotides, the CDR3 is TGTGCCAGCAGCGTGGGAACAGCCACAGGTTCGGATACGCAGTATTTT. It translates to CASSVGTATGSDTQYF.

The chain links TRBV5-1 to TRBJ2-7, with TRBD1 matching over 9 bases. Germline CDR1 SGHRS, CDR2 YFSETQ. The CDR3 contains 15 residues. Trimming at V came to 4 bases and at J to 3 bases, leaving 8 bases not matched to a gene. The CDR3 DNA is TGCGCCAGCAGCAGCCCCGGGACAGGGATCTACGAGCAGTACTTC. Translation gives CASSSPGTGIYEQYF.

This chain's CDR3 is CASSLLGASTDTQYF. Written as DNA, the CDR3 is TGCGCCAGCAGCTTGCTGGGAGCTAGCACAGATACGCAGTATTTT. J is TRBJ2-3 and V is TRBV5-1; possible D gene TRBD2, 5 bases. The germline V and J ends were trimmed by 1 base and 0 bases, with 9 bases remaining between them. In germline, CDR1 is SGHRS, CDR2 YFSETQ. The length of the CDR3 is 15 residues. Supplemented by reference TRBV5-1 and TRBJ2-3, the full variable domain reads KAGVTQTPRYLIKTRGQQVTLSCSPISGHRSVSWYQQTPGQGLQFLFEYFSETQRNKGNFPGRFSGRQFSNSRSEMNVSTLELGDSALYLCASSLLGASTDTQYFGPGTRLTVL.